This is a list of T cell receptor beta chains from one sample in a study of blood T cell repertoires in COVID-19. TCRdb's table, derived via immunoSEQ multiplex PCR, lists solely in-frame clones and lacks some. Of about 310,000 clones listed, 85% to 90% are singletons. Material: PBMCs or T cells enriched from blood (not recorded which). The receptors shown here come from a woman aged 25 to 45 who had recovered from COVID-19. Each CDR3 is given with its conserved first and last residue. D genes are given only for firm matches. The listing skips clone size in some rows; elsewhere it reads once, few, many or a size class.

>.|TRBV4-2|TRBJ1-2|.
TGTGCCAGCAGCCAAGATGGCAGAAACTATGGCTACACCTTC
CASSQDGRNYGYTF
>.|TRBV21-1|TRBJ1-5|.
TGTGCCAGCAGGAAAAAGAACAGGGAAAGAAGCGTCGGCAATCAGCCCCAGCATTTT
CASRKKNRERSVGNQPQHF
>once|TRBV9|TRBJ1-2|.
TGTGCCAGCACCCCGGGAGGGGGATATTTCTATGGCTACACCTTC
CASTPGGGYFYGYTF
>few|TRBV10-3|TRBJ1-2|.
TGTGCCATCACGGCAGGGGTCTATGGCTACACCTTC
CAITAGVYGYTF
>.|TRBV6-5|TRBJ1-3|.
TGTGCCAGCAGCCCGACATACTCTGGAAACACCATATATTTT
CASSPTYSGNTIYF
>.|TRBV20-1|TRBJ2-1|.
TGCAGTGCTAGTGAGGACACCGACAATGAGCAGTTCTTC
CSASEDTDNEQFF
>.|TRBV19|TRBJ2-1|.
TGTGCCAGTAGTACCACCCCTAGCAATGAGCAGTTCTTC
CASSTTPSNEQFF
>once|TRBV27|TRBJ1-1|TRBD1
TGTGCCAGCAGTTTATTTCCGAACAGGGGGGTTAGGGAAGCTTTCTTT
CASSLFPNRGVREAFF
>.|TRBV5-1|TRBJ2-5|.
TGCGCCAGCAGCTTGGCCGGTCAGACCCAGTACTTC
CASSLAGQTQYF
>.|TRBV6-5|TRBJ1-2|.
TGTGCCAGCAGTTACACAAGGCAGGGACTTAACTATGGCTACACCTTC
CASSYTRQGLNYGYTF
>many|TRBV12-3/TRBV12-4|TRBJ1-1|.
TGTGCCAGCATCTCACAGCTGAACACTGAAGCTTTCTTT
CASISQLNTEAFF
>.|TRBV5-1|TRBJ1-1|.
TGCGCCAGCAGCTTGGAGGCCTCGGGGAACACTGAAGCTTTCTTT
CASSLEASGNTEAFF
>.|TRBV4-2|TRBJ2-5|.
TGTGCCAGCAGGGATGGGCAGGAGACCCAGTACTTC
CASRDGQETQYF
>.|TRBV30|TRBJ1-2|.
TGTGCCTGGACCAGCGTCAGCGATAACTATGGCTACACCTTC
CAWTSVSDNYGYTF
>.|TRBV6-5|TRBJ2-7|.
TGTGCCAGCACCCTCGGCAGGCCTTACGAGCAGTACTTC
CASTLGRPYEQYF
>.|TRBV11-2|TRBJ2-1|.
TGTGCCAGCAGCGTGGACTACGCGGCTTCCAATGAGCAGTTCTTC
CASSVDYAASNEQFF